This T cell receptor beta chain was found in a study of T cells in Graves' hyperthyroidism and ophthalmopathy. At least ten counts were recorded for this clonotype. Amplified TCR beta CDR3 regions came from RNA transcripts. An initial round of RT-PCR targeting the TCR CDR3 relied on the HTBI primer set. TCRdb itself ran the multiplex PCR reads through MiXCR, one entry per CDR3 protein. The data show about 420,000 distinct CDR3 sequences, approximately 14% seen once. This CDR3 is built from 14 residues. V lost 0 bases to trimming and J lost 5 bases, with 10 bases between them. The germline V gene has CDR1 KGHSH and CDR2 LQKENI.

The chain couples TRBV18 to TRBJ1-1; D perhaps matches TRBD1 (5 bases). The TCR was taken from a woman under 30 with Graves' hyperthyroidism. Specimen: blood. The CDR3 sequence: CASSPPLQGTEAFF. CDR3 coding DNA: TGTGCCAGCTCACCACCGTTGCAGGGAACTGAAGCTTTCTTT.